One and the same sample provided the 6 T cell receptor beta chains below, sequenced in a study of T cells after yellow fever vaccination. Using its own MiXCR run on the 5' RACE reads, TCRdb lists one record per CDR3 protein. The data contain 300,000 to 350,000 distinct CDR3 sequences, roughly 8.3% of them singletons. This specimen was PBMCs, taken roughly 46 days after the first yellow fever vaccination. These receptors were obtained from a young man who received the YFV17D yellow fever vaccine.

CDR3 amino acids: CASSLAQGYAGELFF. In DNA, the CDR3 is TGTGCCAGCAGCTTAGCACAGGGGTATGCCGGGGAGCTGTTTTTT. The chain joins TRBV7-9 to TRBJ2-2; 7 bases are shared with TRBD1. V gave up 0 bases and J gave up 6 bases; unmatched junction bases: 4. This CDR3 region has 15 residues. Germline V CDR1 and CDR2: SEHNR, FQNEAQ (reference sequence).

A few counts support this clonotype. This CDR3 reads CASSYAGPNYGYTF. The CDR3 nucleotides read TGTGCCAGCAGTTACGCAGGCCCCAACTATGGCTACACCTTC. The genes are TRBV6-5 and TRBJ1-2; no definite D call. The CDR3 is 14 amino acids. The V end lost 2 bases, the J end lost 2 bases, and 9 bases lay between the germline ends. Germline V gene data show CDR1 as MNHEY and CDR2 as SVGAGI.

This clonotype was recorded many times. The rearrangement links TRBV15 to TRBJ1-2, with 7 positions matching TRBD1. Unmatched junction bases numbered 11, after V lost 5 bases and J lost 8 bases. CDR1 LNHNV and CDR2 YYDKDF come from the germline V gene (reference sequence). The CDR3 spans 14 residues. As DNA, the CDR3 is TGTGCCACCAGCGCCCGACAGGGCCTGTGGGGCTACACCTTC. Translating it yields CATSARQGLWGYTF.

The chain employs TRBV20-1 and TRBJ1-1, with D possibly TRBD1 on 5 matching bases. Per the germline V gene, CDR1 is DFQATT and CDR2 is SNEGSKA (reference sequence). This CDR3 region has 14 residues. The germline V and J ends were trimmed by 6 bases and 0 bases, with 14 bases remaining between them. CDR3 DNA: TGCAGTGCGCGAATGGGGGGTTTGAACACTGAAGCTTTCTTT. This sequence encodes CSARMGGLNTEAFF.

The gene calls are TRBV5-1 and TRBJ2-1; D remains unclear. The V gene lost 0 bases and the J gene lost 10 bases, with 8 bases spanning the gap. CDR1 SGHRS and CDR2 YFSETQ come from the germline V gene. The CDR3 covers 12 residues. CDR3 DNA: TGCGCCAGCAGCTTGGGAGCTAAGGAGCAGTTCTTC. It encodes CASSLGAKEQFF.

In this sample, this clonotype turned up many times. The chain recombines TRBV4-1 with TRBJ2-7, with D uncertain. CDR1 is MGHRA and CDR2 is YSYEKL in the germline V gene. The V and J ends lost 0 bases and 2 bases respectively, with 11 bases between them. This CDR3 spans 15 amino acids. The CDR3 nucleotides read TGCGCCAGCAGCCAAGATCGAGGCACCCCCTACGAGCAGTACTTC. Translation gives CASSQDRGTPYEQYF.